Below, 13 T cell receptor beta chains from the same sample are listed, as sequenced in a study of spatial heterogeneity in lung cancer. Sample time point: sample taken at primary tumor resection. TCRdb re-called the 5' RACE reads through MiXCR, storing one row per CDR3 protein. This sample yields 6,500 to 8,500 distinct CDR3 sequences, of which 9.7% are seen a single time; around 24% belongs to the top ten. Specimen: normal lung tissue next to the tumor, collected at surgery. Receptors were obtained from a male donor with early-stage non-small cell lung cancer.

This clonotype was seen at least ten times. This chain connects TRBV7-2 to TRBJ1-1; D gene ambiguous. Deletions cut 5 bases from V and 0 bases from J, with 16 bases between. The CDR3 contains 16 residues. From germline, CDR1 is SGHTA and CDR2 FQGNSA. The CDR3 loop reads CASSRYGVGLNTEAFF. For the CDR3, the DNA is TGTGCCAGCAGCAGGTACGGGGTAGGGCTGAACACTGAAGCTTTCTTT.

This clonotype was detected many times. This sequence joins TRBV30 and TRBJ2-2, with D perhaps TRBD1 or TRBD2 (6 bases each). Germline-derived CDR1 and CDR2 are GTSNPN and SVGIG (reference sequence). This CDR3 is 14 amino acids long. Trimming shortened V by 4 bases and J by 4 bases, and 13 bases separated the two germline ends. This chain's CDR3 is CAWKGGVITGELFF. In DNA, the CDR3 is TGTGCCTGGAAGGGGGGAGTAATCACCGGGGAGCTGTTTTTT.

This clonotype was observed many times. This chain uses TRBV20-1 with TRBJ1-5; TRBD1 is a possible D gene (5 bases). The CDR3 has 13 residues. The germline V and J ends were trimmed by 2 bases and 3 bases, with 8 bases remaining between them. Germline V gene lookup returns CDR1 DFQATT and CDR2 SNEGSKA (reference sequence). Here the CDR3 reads CSARSRANQPQHF. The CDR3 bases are TGCAGTGCTAGAAGCAGGGCCAATCAGCCCCAGCATTTT.

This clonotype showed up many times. The CDR3 protein is CSARMGVAYGYTF. The CDR3 bases are TGCAGTGCTAGAATGGGAGTGGCCTATGGCTACACCTTC. The chain carries TRBV20-1 and TRBJ1-2; D not resolved. CDR1 and CDR2 (germline): DFQATT, SNEGSKA (reference sequence). The CDR3 is 13 residues long. With 2 bases removed from V and 4 bases from J, the gap between germline ends came to 11 bases.

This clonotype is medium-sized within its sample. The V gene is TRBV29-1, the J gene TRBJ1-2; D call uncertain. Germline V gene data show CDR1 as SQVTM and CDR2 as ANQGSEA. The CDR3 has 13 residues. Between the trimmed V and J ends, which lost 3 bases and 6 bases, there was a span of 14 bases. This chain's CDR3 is CSVDPFLKNGYTF. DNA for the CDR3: TGCAGCGTTGACCCTTTCTTGAAAAATGGCTACACCTTC.

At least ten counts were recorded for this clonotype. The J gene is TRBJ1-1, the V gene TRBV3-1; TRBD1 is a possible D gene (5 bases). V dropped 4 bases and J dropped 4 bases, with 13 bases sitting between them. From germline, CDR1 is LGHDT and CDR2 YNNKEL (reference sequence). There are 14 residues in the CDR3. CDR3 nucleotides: TGTGCCAGCAGCCGGCAGGACGGGGGCACTGAAGCTTTCTTT. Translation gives CASSRQDGGTEAFF.

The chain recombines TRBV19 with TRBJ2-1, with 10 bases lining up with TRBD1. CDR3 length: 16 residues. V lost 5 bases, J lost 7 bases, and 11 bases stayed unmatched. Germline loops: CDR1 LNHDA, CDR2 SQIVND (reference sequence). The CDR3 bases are TGTGCCAGTAGTCTTGCGACAGGGGGCTTAGGGAATGAGCAGTTCTTC. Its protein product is CASSLATGGLGNEQFF.

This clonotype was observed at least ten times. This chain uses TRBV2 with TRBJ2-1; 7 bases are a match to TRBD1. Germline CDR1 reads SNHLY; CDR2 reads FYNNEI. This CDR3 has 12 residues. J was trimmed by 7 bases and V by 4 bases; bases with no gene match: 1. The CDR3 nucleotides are TGTGCCAGCAGTGGACAGGGAAATGAGCAGTTCTTC. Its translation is CASSGQGNEQFF. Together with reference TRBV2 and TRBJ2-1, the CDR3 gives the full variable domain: EPEVTQTPSHQVTQMGQEVILRCVPISNHLYFYWYRQILGQKVEFLVSFYNNEISEKSEIFDDQFSVERPDGSNFTLKIRSTKLEDSAMYFCASSGQGNEQFFGPGTRLTVL.

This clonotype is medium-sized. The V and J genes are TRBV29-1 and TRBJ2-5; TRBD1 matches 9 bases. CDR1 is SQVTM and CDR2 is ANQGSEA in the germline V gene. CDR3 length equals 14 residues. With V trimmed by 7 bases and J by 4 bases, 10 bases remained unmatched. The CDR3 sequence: CSANRDRAAETQYF. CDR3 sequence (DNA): TGCAGCGCCAACCGGGACAGGGCTGCAGAGACCCAGTACTTC.

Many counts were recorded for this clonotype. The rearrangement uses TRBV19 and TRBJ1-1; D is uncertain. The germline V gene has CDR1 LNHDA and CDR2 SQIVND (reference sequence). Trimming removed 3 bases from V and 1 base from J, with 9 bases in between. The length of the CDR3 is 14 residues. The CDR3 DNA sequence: TGTGCCAGTAGTATCGGCAGTGCGAACACTGAAGCTTTCTTT. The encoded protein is CASSIGSANTEAFF.

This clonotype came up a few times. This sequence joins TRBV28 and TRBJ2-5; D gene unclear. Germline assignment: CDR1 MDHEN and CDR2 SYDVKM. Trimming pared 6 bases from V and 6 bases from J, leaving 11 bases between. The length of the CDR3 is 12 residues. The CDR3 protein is CASSLLRQTQYF. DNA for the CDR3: TGTGCCAGCAGCTTACTCAGGCAGACCCAGTACTTC.

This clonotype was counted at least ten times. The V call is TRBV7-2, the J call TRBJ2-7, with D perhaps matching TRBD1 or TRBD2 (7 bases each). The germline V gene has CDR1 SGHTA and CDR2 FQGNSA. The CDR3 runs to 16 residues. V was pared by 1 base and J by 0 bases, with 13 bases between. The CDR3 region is CASSLEGASGSYEQYF. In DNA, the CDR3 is TGTGCCAGCAGCTTAGAGGGGGCTAGCGGCTCCTACGAGCAGTACTTC.

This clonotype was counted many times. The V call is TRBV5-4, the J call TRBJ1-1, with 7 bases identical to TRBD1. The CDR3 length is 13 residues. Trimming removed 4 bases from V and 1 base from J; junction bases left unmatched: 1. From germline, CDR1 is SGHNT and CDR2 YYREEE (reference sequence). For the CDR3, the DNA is TGTGCCAGCAGCAGGGACAGGAACACTGAAGCTTTCTTT. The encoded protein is CASSRDRNTEAFF.